What follows are 6 T cell receptor beta chains derived from one specimen sequenced in a study of cytomegalovirus exposure and HLA in healthy donors (dated by TCRdb to 2017 to 2019). Library prep was done by the immunoSEQ multiplex PCR assay. For the multiplex PCR, a mixture combining 60 forward primers for TCR Vbeta segments and 13 reverse primers for TCR Jbeta segments was used. TCRdb took over this immuneACCESS table, retaining in-frame rearrangements with V and J assigned. Such tables are incomplete; in checked studies, under half of the missing clones stem from an unresolved V gene, and the remainder is unexplained. The sample contains about 130,000 clones, 85% to 90% of them found a single time. Under 7% of the sample rests with the top ten. The sequenced sample consisted of PBMCs. These receptors came from a woman younger than 45 in good health and CMV-seropositive.

On this clone itself: At one end, the junction sequence differs from germline, possibly due to a read error. Distinct nucleotide sequences in the sample also encode this CDR3. The chain joins TRBV5-1 to TRBJ1-4; D perhaps matches TRBD1 (5 bases). CDR1 is SGHRS, CDR2 YFSETQ, per germline. This CDR3 contains 14 residues. The CDR3 bases are TGCGCCAGCAGCTTGGGGCAGGGTAATGAAAAACTGTTCTTT. It yields the protein CASSLGQGNEKLFF. The complete variable domain, with remaining parts taken from reference TRBV5-1 and TRBJ1-4, reads KAGVTQTPRYLIKTRGQQVTLSCSPISGHRSVSWYQQTPGQGLQFLFEYFSETQRNKGNFPGRFSGRQFSNSRSEMNVSTLELGDSALYLCASSLGQGNEKLFFGSGTQLSVL.

The chain uses TRBV21-1 and TRBJ2-6; TRBD1, the D gene given by the table, was not confirmed from the DNA. TRBV21-1 represents a pseudogene. The CDR3 extends over 20 amino acids. The CDR3 bases are TGTGCCAGCAGCAAATATTGGTTAGGGACAGAAAGCTCTGGGGCCAACGTCCTGACTTTC. Translated, it gives CASSKYWLGTESSGANVLTF.

CDR3 sequence reads: CASSNGDSNQPQHF. In DNA form, the CDR3 reads TGTGCCAGCAGTAACGGAGATAGCAATCAGCCCCAGCATTTT. The genes are TRBV2 and TRBJ1-5; D not certain. CDR3 length equals 14 residues. CDR1 is SNHLY and CDR2 is FYNNEI in the germline V gene. V was trimmed by 5 bases and J by 0 bases, leaving 8 bases between them.

As DNA, the CDR3 is TGTGCCTGGAACCCCGGTAGACAGGGGGATGAAAAACTGTTTTTT. It translates to CAWNPGRQGDEKLFF. This chain joins TRBV30 and TRBJ1-4; 9 bases are shared with TRBD1. The CDR3 sequence is 15 residues long. Looked up from germline, CDR1 is GTSNPN and CDR2 is SVGIG (reference sequence). J was trimmed by 6 bases and V by 4 bases; bases with no gene match: 9.

J is TRBJ2-1 and V is TRBV5-1, with D possibly being TRBD2 (5 bases). CDR1 is SGHRS and CDR2 is YFSETQ in the germline V gene. The CDR3 extends over 14 amino acids. V lost 2 bases and J lost 2, with 8 bases in between. As DNA, the CDR3 is TGCGCCAGCAGCTTCCGGGATCCCTACAATGAGCAGTTCTTC. It specifies CASSFRDPYNEQFF.

This clone was recorded a few times. The chain carries TRBV30 and TRBJ1-2; 9 bases match TRBD1. V shed 1 base and J 4 bases; nucleotides not matched to a gene: 4. Germline loops: CDR1 GTSNPN, CDR2 SVGIG (reference sequence). The CDR3 contains 14 residues. The CDR3 spells CAWSEIQGAYGYTF. The CDR3 nucleotides read TGTGCCTGGAGTGAAATACAGGGGGCCTATGGCTACACCTTC. Together with reference TRBV30 and TRBJ1-2, the CDR3 gives the full variable domain: SQTIHQWPATLVQPVGSPLSLECTVEGTSNPNLYWYRQAAGRGLQLLFYSVGIGQISSEVPQNLSASRPQDRQFILSSKKLLLSDSGFYLCAWSEIQGAYGYTFGSGTRLTVV.